The clone carrying this T cell receptor beta chain was found a few times. Next came a second PCR, run for roughly 6 to 11 cycles, which used a sample-barcoded 5' primer along with a J-beta primer mix. TCRdb used MiXCR to reprocess the 5' RACE reads, holding one entry per CDR3 protein. The sample yields around 1.5 million distinct CDR3 sequences, roughly 59% seen once. The sample is drawn from a study of blood T cells in healthy people across ages. Germline CDR1 and CDR2: PRHDT and FYEKMQ (reference sequence). J gave up 1 base and V 5 bases, and 17 bases lay outside the gene matches. The length of the CDR3 is 19 residues.

This clonotype was obtained from a man aged 18 to 29 in good health. The specimen was blood. The gene calls are TRBV13 and TRBJ2-3; TRBD2 agrees at 8 bases. The CDR3 nucleotides read TGTGCCAGCAGCAGAGGGTTACTTAGCGGGAAGGACCGCACAGATACGCAGTATTTT. Translation gives CASSRGLLSGKDRTDTQYF.